This TCR beta chain originates from a study of OX40 agonist ivuxolimab in advanced cancers. Germline V gene data show CDR1 as MNHNS and CDR2 as SASEGT. The CDR3 sequence is 15 residues long. The V and J ends lost 1 base and 1 base respectively, with 8 bases between them. Here immunoSEQ multiplex PCR was the method, and the copy in TCRdb shows in-frame clones only, minus some. The sample includes tens of thousands of clones, approximately 91% of them seen just once. This rearrangement joins TRBV6-1 to TRBJ2-1, with D hard to call. This receptor was obtained from an adult with an advanced solid tumor such as melanoma, head and neck, liver or kidney cancer. This specimen was CD4+ or CD8+ T cells sorted from blood, taken in a trial of the OX40 agonist ivuxolimab. CDR3 coding DNA: TGTGCCAGCAGTGAAGAGGTAGGGTCCTACAATGAGCAGTTCTTC. This codes for CASSEEVGSYNEQFF.